The T cell receptor (beta chain) described here comes from a study of blood T cell repertoires in COVID-19. Study information: Donors in the United States, Italy and Spain gave samples during acute or convalescent COVID-19.

The protocol was immunoSEQ multiplex PCR, while the TCRdb copy is restricted to in-frame clones and leaves out a portion. The sample consists of over 200,000 clones, around 80% of them appearing once. The CDR3 length is 15 residues. J gave up 1 base and V 7 bases, and 4 bases lay outside the gene matches. Germline V gene lookup returns CDR1 MDHEN and CDR2 SYDVKM. Specimen: peripheral blood. The chain uses TRBV28 and TRBJ2-2; the match to TRBD2 covers 9 bases. The sequence derives from a human donor in a cohort sampled during active COVID-19. CDR3 sequence reads: CASNVAGVNTGELFF. CDR3 nucleotide sequence: TGTGCCAGCAATGTAGCGGGAGTGAACACCGGGGAGCTGTTTTTT.